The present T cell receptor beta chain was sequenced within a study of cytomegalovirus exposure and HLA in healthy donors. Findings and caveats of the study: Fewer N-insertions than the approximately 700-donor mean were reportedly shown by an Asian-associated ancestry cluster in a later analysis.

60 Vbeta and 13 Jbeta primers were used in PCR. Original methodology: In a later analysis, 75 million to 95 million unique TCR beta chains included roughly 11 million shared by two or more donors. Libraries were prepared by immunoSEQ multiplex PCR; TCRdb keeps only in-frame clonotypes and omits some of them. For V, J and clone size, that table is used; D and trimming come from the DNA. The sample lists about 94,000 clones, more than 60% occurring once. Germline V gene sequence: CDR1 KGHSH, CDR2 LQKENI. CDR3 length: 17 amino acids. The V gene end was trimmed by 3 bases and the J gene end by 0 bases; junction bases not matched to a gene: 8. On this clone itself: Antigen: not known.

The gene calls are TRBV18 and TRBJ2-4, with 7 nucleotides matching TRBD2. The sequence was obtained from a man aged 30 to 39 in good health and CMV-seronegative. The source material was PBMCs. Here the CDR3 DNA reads TGTGCCAGCTCACCCAAGGCCCCGGGGGGAGCCAAAAACATTCAGTACTTC. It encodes CASSPKAPGGAKNIQYF. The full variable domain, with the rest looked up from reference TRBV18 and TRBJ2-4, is NAGVMQNPRHLVRRRGQEARLRCSPMKGHSHVYWYRQLPEEGLKFMVYLQKENIIDESGMPKERFSAEFPKEGPSILRIQQVVRGDSAAYFCASSPKAPGGAKNIQYFGAGTRLSVL.